The 32 T cell receptor beta chains reported below all come from one sample, sequenced in a study of shared clonotypes between healthy human individuals. Sequenced by immunoSEQ multiplex PCR; TCRdb stores in-frame clones only, minus some. The repertoire holds fewer than 1.6 million clones, with approximately 98.5% as singletons. The sequenced sample was naive CD4+ T cells sorted from blood. Subset noted: CD45RA+ positively selected. These receptors all stem from a man under 40 in good health.

The chain employs TRBV15 and TRBJ1-4; TRBD1 aligns across 7 bases. With V trimmed by 0 bases and J by 5 bases, 3 bases remained unmatched. CDR1 is LNHNV, CDR2 YYDKDF, per germline (reference sequence). This CDR3 spans 15 amino acids. DNA for the CDR3: TGTGCCACCAGCAGAGAAGGGACAGTCAATGAAAAACTGTTTTTT. Translation gives CATSREGTVNEKLFF. Drawing the rest from reference TRBV15 and TRBJ1-4, the complete variable domain is DAMVIQNPRYQVTQFGKPVTLSCSQTLNHNVMYWYQQKSSQAPKLLFHYYDKDFNNEADTPDNFQSRRPNTSFCFLDIRSPGLGDTAMYLCATSREGTVNEKLFFGSGTQLSVL.

This rearrangement joins TRBV7-3 to TRBJ2-1; weak D call: TRBD1 (5 bases). The CDR3 totals 13 residues. The ends were cut back, 2 bases at V and 8 bases at J, with 10 bases in the middle. Germline V gene lookup returns CDR1 SGHTA and CDR2 FQGTGA. CDR3: CASSLSGSDEQFF. In DNA, the CDR3 is TGTGCCAGCAGCTTATCAGGGTCCGATGAGCAGTTCTTC.

The chain links TRBV7-2 to TRBJ2-7; the D gene is possibly TRBD2 (7 bases). Germline lookup yields CDR1 SGHTA and CDR2 FQGNSA. With 8 bases removed from V and 4 bases from J, the gap between germline ends came to 18 bases. CDR3 length: 14 amino acids. The CDR3 DNA reads TGTGCCAGCTCTCGGGCGGGGGCCGTTTACGAGCAGTACTTC. As protein: CASSRAGAVYEQYF. Using reference TRBV7-2 and TRBJ2-7 for the parts outside the CDR3, the full variable domain is GAGVSQSPSNKVTEKGKDVELRCDPISGHTALYWYRQSLGQGLEFLIYFQGNSAPDKSGLPSDRFSAERTGGSVSTLTIQRTQQEDSAVYLCASSRAGAVYEQYFGPGTRLTVT.

V is TRBV27 and J is TRBJ1-5; D remains unclear. V lost 5 bases, J lost 4 bases, and 12 bases lay in between. The CDR3 has 14 residues. Germline V gives CDR1 MNHEY, CDR2 SMNVEV (reference sequence). The DNA of the CDR3 is TGTGCCAGCAGTCCCCTCACGGTTAATCAGCCCCAGCATTTT. Protein sequence: CASSPLTVNQPQHF.

This clone was observed once. V usage is TRBV5-1 and J usage is TRBJ1-2; 7 bases fit TRBD1. The CDR3 has 16 amino acids. In germline, CDR1 is SGHRS, CDR2 YFSETQ. V lost 3 bases and J lost 8; bases outside the gene matches: 16. The CDR3 spells CASSSFSTGQGKGYTF. The CDR3 DNA reads TGCGCCAGCAGCTCCTTCTCGACAGGGCAAGGGAAGGGCTACACCTTC.

The genes are TRBV7-6 and TRBJ1-1; D is uncertain. V lost 5 bases to trimming and J lost 1 base, with 11 bases between them. This CDR3 has 14 amino acids. Germline-derived CDR1 and CDR2 are SGHVS and FNYEAQ. CDR3 region: CASSLEAPNTEAFF. Here the CDR3 DNA reads TGTGCCAGCAGCCTCGAGGCGCCGAACACTGAAGCTTTCTTT.

This chain links TRBV27 with TRBJ2-7; D is perhaps TRBD1 (5 bases). CDR1 and CDR2 (germline): MNHEY, SMNVEV (reference sequence). Trimming removed 7 bases at V and 0 bases at J, with 13 bases between. CDR3 length equals 14 residues. CDR3: CASTNRPTSYEQYF. The CDR3 nucleotides read TGTGCCAGCACCAACAGGCCAACCTCCTACGAGCAGTACTTC.

This chain connects TRBV21-1 to TRBJ1-2; the D call in the table, TRBD1, was not verified against the DNA. TRBV21-1 has pseudogene status. CDR3 length equals 15 residues. CDR3 protein: CASSKNGAGGLNYTF. In DNA, the CDR3 is TGTGCCAGCAGCAAAAATGGGGCAGGGGGCCTAAACTACACCTTC.

Concerning this clone: Relative to the germline gene, one junction end is altered; a read error may explain this. V is TRBV29-1 and J is TRBJ1-4; D is undetermined. Germline V gene data show CDR1 as SQVTM and CDR2 as ANQGSEA. The CDR3 contains 12 residues. The CDR3 loop is CSVEEEGEKLFF. DNA of the CDR3: TGCAGCGTCGAAGAAGAGGGTGAAAAACTGTTTTTT.

The chain couples TRBV9 to TRBJ2-2, with 9 bases matching TRBD1. CDR1 is SGDLS, CDR2 YYNGEE, per germline. Trimming at V came to 0 bases and at J to 7 bases, leaving 4 bases not matched to a gene. This CDR3 is 15 amino acids long. The CDR3 sequence is CASSVVDRGFGELFF. The CDR3 DNA sequence: TGTGCCAGCAGCGTAGTTGACAGGGGGTTCGGGGAGCTGTTTTTT.

The V gene is TRBV6-4, the J gene TRBJ2-5; 7 bases are a match to TRBD1. Looked up from germline, CDR1 is MRHNA and CDR2 is SNTAGT. This CDR3 region has 14 residues. The V segment lost 6 bases and the J segment 3 bases; nucleotides outside the gene matches: 7. The CDR3 protein is CASRANDREETQYF. In DNA form, the CDR3 reads TGTGCCAGCAGGGCAAATGACAGGGAAGAGACCCAGTACTTC.

The CDR3 spells CASSLRISGSSTDTQYF. The CDR3 DNA reads TGTGCCAGCAGCCTAAGGATAAGCGGGAGTAGCACAGATACGCAGTATTTT. J is TRBJ2-3 and V is TRBV7-9; 8 bases are shared with TRBD2. Trimming at V came to 5 bases and at J to 0 bases, leaving 10 bases not matched to a gene. CDR1 is SEHNR, CDR2 FQNEAQ, per germline (reference sequence). CDR3 size: 17 residues.

This clone was seen a single time. This sequence joins TRBV2 and TRBJ1-2; D is unclear. V lost 3 bases and J 8 bases, leaving 10 bases between the germline ends. This CDR3 region has 12 residues. CDR1 and CDR2 (germline): SNHLY, FYNNEI. The CDR3 DNA follows: TGTGCCAGCAGTGAGGGTTATCGGGGCTACACCTTC. Translated, it gives CASSEGYRGYTF.

The rearrangement joins TRBV11-2 to TRBJ2-1, with D perhaps TRBD1 or TRBD2 (6 bases each). With 6 bases removed from V and 9 bases from J, the gap between germline ends came to 21 bases. The CDR3 covers 15 residues. Per germline, CDR1 SGHAT and CDR2 FQNNGV. The DNA of the CDR3 is TGTGCCAGCAGTTCTCGGACAGTGGGGGGTACTGAGCAGTTCTTC. This codes for CASSSRTVGGTEQFF.

V and J are TRBV19 and TRBJ2-2; D possibly corresponds to TRBD2 (6 bases). The CDR3 spans 14 residues. Germline CDR1 reads LNHDA; CDR2 reads SQIVND (reference sequence). V was trimmed by 7 bases and J by 6 bases, leaving 15 bases between them. DNA of the CDR3: TGTGCCAGTACCACGGGGGTATATTCCGGGGAGCTGTTTTTT. It yields the protein CASTTGVYSGELFF.

The rearrangement uses TRBV7-2 and TRBJ2-7; D not resolved. V lost 3 bases to trimming and J lost 3 bases, with 6 bases between them. CDR1 is SGHTA and CDR2 is FQGNSA in the germline V gene. The CDR3 has 12 amino acids. DNA for the CDR3: TGTGCCAGCAGCTTCCGCGGCTACGAGCAGTACTTC. This encodes CASSFRGYEQYF.

The chain combines TRBV27 with TRBJ2-7; D gene uncertain. This CDR3 is built from 14 residues. In germline, CDR1 is MNHEY, CDR2 SMNVEV (reference sequence). The V gene lost 2 bases and the J gene lost 2 bases, with 10 bases spanning the gap. The CDR3 protein is CASSLKFSAYEQYF. DNA of the CDR3: TGTGCCAGCAGTTTAAAATTCAGCGCCTACGAGCAGTACTTC.

This clone appeared a single time. V is TRBV10-1 and J is TRBJ2-1; 9 positions match TRBD1. The germline gives CDR1 WNHNN, CDR2 SYGVQD (reference sequence). With V trimmed by 3 bases and J by 6 bases, 12 bases remained unmatched. The CDR3 contains 17 residues. The CDR3 nucleotides read TGCGCCAGCAGTGACGGCCTCGGGACAGGGTTATTCAATGAGCAGTTCTTC. As protein: CASSDGLGTGLFNEQFF.

The chain employs TRBV10-1 and TRBJ2-2; 12 bases map to TRBD2. Germline V gene lookup returns CDR1 WNHNN and CDR2 SYGVQD (reference sequence). Trimming cost V 3 bases and J 0 bases; bases outside gene matches: 5. The CDR3 has 18 amino acids. The CDR3 DNA is TGCGCCAGCAGTGAAAAGAGGACTAGCGGGGCGAACACCGGGGAGCTGTTTTTT. It yields the protein CASSEKRTSGANTGELFF.

This sequence joins TRBV27 and TRBJ2-1, with D uncertain. The length of the CDR3 is 15 residues. V lost 3 bases and J 4 bases, leaving 13 bases between the germline ends. CDR1 and CDR2 from the germline V gene are MNHEY and SMNVEV (reference sequence). CDR3 DNA: TGTGCCAGCAGTTTTAAACCAGTACATTACAATGAGCAGTTCTTC. This codes for CASSFKPVHYNEQFF.

The chain is built from TRBV2 and TRBJ2-1, with TRBD2 as a possible D gene (7 bases). The CDR3 length is 14 residues. V was cut by 7 bases and J by 0 bases, with 10 bases left in between. The germline gives CDR1 SNHLY, CDR2 FYNNEI. The CDR3: CASKGGASYNEQFF. The CDR3, as DNA: TGTGCCAGCAAGGGGGGGGCCTCCTACAATGAGCAGTTCTTC.

This rearrangement joins TRBV7-8 to TRBJ2-7, with 11 bases identical to TRBD2. The CDR3 extends over 20 amino acids. Germline V CDR1 and CDR2: SGHVS, FQNEAQ. The V segment lost 4 bases and the J segment 1 base; nucleotides outside the gene matches: 18. CDR3 residues: CASSYPPQNPRLAGSYEQYF. The DNA for the CDR3 is TGTGCCAGCAGCTACCCCCCCCAAAACCCCAGACTAGCGGGGTCCTACGAGCAGTACTTC.

V usage is TRBV7-9 and J usage is TRBJ2-2; 9 nucleotides line up with TRBD1. Germline V CDR1 and CDR2: SEHNR, FQNEAQ (reference sequence). The V gene end was trimmed by 7 bases and the J gene end by 4 bases; junction bases not matched to a gene: 19. The CDR3 is 19 residues long. DNA of the CDR3: TGTGCCAGCAACCTACCCCCCTTTCGGGACAGGGAGGTCACCGGGGAGCTGTTTTTT. Residues: CASNLPPFRDREVTGELFF.

Comment on this clone: The sample contains more than one DNA sequence encoding this CDR3. The chain recombines TRBV5-1 with TRBJ2-7; a weak D match, TRBD1 (5 bases). CDR3 size: 13 residues. Germline V gene sequence: CDR1 SGHRS, CDR2 YFSETQ. With 0 bases removed from V and 3 bases from J, the gap between germline ends came to 7 bases. The CDR3 region is CASSLAGLYEQYF. DNA of the CDR3: TGCGCCAGCAGCTTGGCAGGGCTCTACGAGCAGTACTTC.

The chain couples TRBV4-2 to TRBJ2-7, with 10 bases that match TRBD2. CDR1 LGHNA and CDR2 YNFKEQ come from the germline V gene. This CDR3 has 15 amino acids. V trimming: 0 bases; J trimming: 6 bases; junction bases outside the gene matches: 5. This CDR3 reads CASSQDGLAGGEQYF. The CDR3 DNA reads as TGTGCCAGCAGCCAAGATGGATTAGCGGGAGGCGAGCAGTACTTC.

The chain recombines TRBV6-1 with TRBJ1-1, with 8 bases matching TRBD1. Germline trimming cut 5 bases from V and 11 bases from J; bases unmatched to any gene: 10. Germline CDR1 reads MNHNS; CDR2 reads SASEGT. This CDR3 is 13 amino acids long. CDR3 DNA sequence: TGTGCCAGCAGTCCCATTGGACAGGGCGACGCTTTCTTT. Amino acids: CASSPIGQGDAFF.

Worth noting for this clone: Different DNA sequences within this sample yield the same CDR3. This chain uses TRBV7-2 with TRBJ2-5; 8 nucleotides line up with TRBD2. The germline V gene has CDR1 SGHTA and CDR2 FQGNSA. The V and J ends lost 5 bases and 4 bases, in that order; junction bases with no gene match: 0. The CDR3 has 12 amino acids. The CDR3 is CASSREGETQYF. The CDR3 bases are TGTGCCAGCAGCCGGGAGGGAGAGACCCAGTACTTC. Based on the CDR3 plus reference TRBV7-2 and TRBJ2-5, the full variable domain is GAGVSQSPSNKVTEKGKDVELRCDPISGHTALYWYRQSLGQGLEFLIYFQGNSAPDKSGLPSDRFSAERTGGSVSTLTIQRTQQEDSAVYLCASSREGETQYFGPGTRLLVL.

V is TRBV27 and J is TRBJ2-6; D gene uncertain. This CDR3 has 17 residues. Looked up from germline, CDR1 is MNHEY and CDR2 is SMNVEV (reference sequence). Trimming left V 1 base short and J 0 bases short, with 10 bases between. The CDR3 loop is CASSLWGSPSGANVLTF. Here the CDR3 DNA reads TGTGCCAGCAGTTTATGGGGTAGCCCCTCTGGGGCCAACGTCCTGACTTTC. The complete variable domain, with remaining parts taken from reference TRBV27 and TRBJ2-6, reads EAQVTQNPRYLITVTGKKLTVTCSQNMNHEYMSWYRQDPGLGLRQIYYSMNVEVTDKGDVPEGYKVSRKEKRNFPLILESPSPNQTSLYFCASSLWGSPSGANVLTFGAGSRLTVL.

The rearrangement joins TRBV28 to TRBJ1-5, with TRBD1 matching over 7 bases. Germline values: CDR1 MDHEN, CDR2 SYDVKM. V lost 4 bases and J lost 4; bases outside the gene matches: 1. The CDR3 spans 13 residues. DNA for the CDR3: TGTGCCAGCAGTTGGACAGGTAATCAGCCCCAGCATTTT. Protein sequence: CASSWTGNQPQHF.

The chain links TRBV5-1 to TRBJ2-1, with 16 nucleotides matching TRBD2. The CDR3 consists of 18 residues. Germline assignment: CDR1 SGHRS and CDR2 YFSETQ. V dropped 5 bases and J dropped 7; count of bases not matched to a gene: 12. CDR3 sequence (DNA): TGCGCCAGCAGTCGAGGGACTAGCGGGAGGGCCTTGTTAAATGAGCAGTTCTTC. Translating it yields CASSRGTSGRALLNEQFF. Full variable domain (rest looked up from reference TRBV5-1 and TRBJ2-1): KAGVTQTPRYLIKTRGQQVTLSCSPISGHRSVSWYQQTPGQGLQFLFEYFSETQRNKGNFPGRFSGRQFSNSRSEMNVSTLELGDSALYLCASSRGTSGRALLNEQFFGPGTRLTVL.

About this clone: The same CDR3 arises from other DNA sequences in this sample as well. The J gene is TRBJ1-1, the V gene TRBV6-6; D remains unclear. CDR3 length equals 12 residues. V lost 0 bases, J lost 3 bases, and 2 bases lay in between. Germline V CDR1 and CDR2: MNHNY, SVGAGI (reference sequence). CDR3 coding DNA: TGTGCCAGCAGTTACTCTCACACTGAAGCTTTCTTT. This translates into CASSYSHTEAFF.

Remarks on this clone: Distinct nucleotide sequences in the sample also encode this CDR3. The genes are TRBV11-2 and TRBJ2-5; TRBD1 aligns across 7 bases. Looked up from germline, CDR1 is SGHAT and CDR2 is FQNNGV. Trimming cost V 1 base and J 2 bases; bases outside gene matches: 4. CDR3 size: 15 residues. CDR3: CASSLATGLQETQYF. For the CDR3, the DNA is TGTGCCAGCAGCTTAGCGACAGGGTTGCAAGAGACCCAGTACTTC.